The rows below give T cell receptor beta chains drawn from one sample of a study of T-cell memory formation after mild COVID-19. In TCRdb, the 5' RACE reads were re-called with MiXCR into one record per CDR3 protein. The sample has about half a million distinct CDR3 sequences; 15% to 20% are singletons. Material for sequencing was PBMCs or a T cell subset sorted from them (not recorded which). Receptor source: an adult woman who had mild COVID-19 (a few samples of this study predate the infection). Cell type and time point are not known. The CDR3 runs from the conserved cysteine through the conserved F or W.

TRBJ2-5 14 TRBV20-1 CSASRDTPKETQYF
TRBJ2-3 15 TRBV10-3 CAISSAGGHTDTQYF
TRBJ2-5 19 TRBV7-8 CASSEHREASGGKRETQYF
TRBJ2-1 16 TRBV6-1 CASSRQGRLPSNEQFF
TRBJ1-5 16 TRBV6-6 CASSPPGQFSNQPQHF
TRBJ2-5 14 TRBV10-3 CAISESAATETQYF
TRBJ2-3 17 TRBV25-1 CASSELVDRGGENTQYF
TRBJ2-1 15 TRBV7-3 CASSSTGISYNEQFF
TRBJ1-2 14 TRBV6-2/TRBV6-3 CASRYTEGLFGYTF
TRBJ2-1 16 TRBV19 CASSLGGGTQYNEQFF
TRBJ2-7 14 TRBV7-2 CASSFLDTHYEQYF
TRBJ1-1 18 TRBV29-1 CSVAPRGGGFFMNTEAFF
TRBJ1-1 16 TRBV10-3 CAISRQGARDGTEAFF
TRBJ2-2 14 TRBV5-1 CASAWRGNTGELFF
TRBJ1-4 14 TRBV3-1 CASSQGTVNEKLFF
TRBJ1-5 16 TRBV20-1 CSARPTTPISKQPQHF
TRBJ1-5 14 TRBV6-2/TRBV6-3 CASSQGTGAQPQHF
TRBJ2-2 15 TRBV12-3/TRBV12-4 CASSLTALHTGELFF
TRBJ2-7 15 TRBV6-2/TRBV6-3 CASSYVAGGPYEQYF
TRBJ1-1 15 TRBV4-3 CASSQSGGLGTEAFF
TRBJ2-5 18 TRBV12-3/TRBV12-4 CASSPIPHYAGVGETQYF
TRBJ2-7 14 TRBV4-1 CASSPHRVSYEQYF
TRBJ2-1 17 TRBV5-1 CASSFGTGFEGYNEQFF
TRBJ2-5 15 TRBV5-5 CASSLGAGTFETQYF
TRBJ2-7 15 TRBV9 CASSLAVGEMDEQYF
TRBJ2-7 16 TRBV7-9 CASSPPQLAVPYEQYF
TRBJ1-2 18 TRBV4-1 CASSQDGGRGATTYGYTF
TRBJ1-1 14 TRBV19 CATLRGGGDTEAFF
TRBJ1-2 17 TRBV5-1 CASSPSGRGDHNYGYTF
TRBJ2-7 12 TRBV20-1 CSAKTGPGEQYF
TRBJ1-2 15 TRBV12-3/TRBV12-4 CASSLLSVSVDGYTF
TRBJ2-6 14 TRBV20-1 CSASISSGANVLTF
TRBJ1-1 15 TRBV2 CASNVGTGVFTEAFF
TRBJ2-1 15 TRBV19 CASSIGGVSNNEQFF
TRBJ2-1 17 TRBV6-5 CASSPFRGSSSYNEQFF
TRBJ2-3 16 TRBV3-1 CASSQRALGSTDTQYF
TRBJ2-5 16 TRBV12-3/TRBV12-4 CASSTLAGGQQETQYF
TRBJ2-1 13 TRBV2 CASSEVGYNEQFF
TRBJ1-2 17 TRBV11-3 CASSLGGTRGAKYGYTF
TRBJ1-2 13 TRBV12-3/TRBV12-4 CASSLAPPGGYTF
TRBJ2-5 14 TRBV12-3/TRBV12-4 CASSLIRGHETQYF